This record covers a single T cell receptor beta chain. Its antigen is not identified. The naive CD8 fraction comprised CD45RO-negative cells positively selected for CCR7 and excluded terminally differentiated effector memory CD45RA+ cells. Donors, healthy HIV-negative adults, lacked recent acute infections or vaccinations. This sample was taken from a study of shared clonotypes between healthy human individuals. Study conclusions and caveats: Memory subsets generally showed lower estimated richness than naive subsets. Naive CD4 clonotype sharing across a handful of donors was approximately 5%. In the sorted subsets, rarefaction showed sequencing was incomplete despite large depth.

TCRdb's copy holds only in-frame clones and misses some; the assay was immunoSEQ multiplex PCR. This table holds about 700,000 clones, 92% found once. V was shortened by 5 bases and J by 1 base, with 2 bases between the two germline ends. From germline, CDR1 is MNHEY and CDR2 SMNVEV (reference sequence). This CDR3 contains 12 residues. The rearrangement links TRBV27 to TRBJ2-2; D not resolved. The material sequenced was naive CD8+ T cells sorted from blood. This receptor was obtained from a man aged 25-40 years in good health. CDR3 coding DNA: TGTGCCAGCAGTGAGAACACCGGGGAGCTGTTTTTT. As protein: CASSENTGELFF.